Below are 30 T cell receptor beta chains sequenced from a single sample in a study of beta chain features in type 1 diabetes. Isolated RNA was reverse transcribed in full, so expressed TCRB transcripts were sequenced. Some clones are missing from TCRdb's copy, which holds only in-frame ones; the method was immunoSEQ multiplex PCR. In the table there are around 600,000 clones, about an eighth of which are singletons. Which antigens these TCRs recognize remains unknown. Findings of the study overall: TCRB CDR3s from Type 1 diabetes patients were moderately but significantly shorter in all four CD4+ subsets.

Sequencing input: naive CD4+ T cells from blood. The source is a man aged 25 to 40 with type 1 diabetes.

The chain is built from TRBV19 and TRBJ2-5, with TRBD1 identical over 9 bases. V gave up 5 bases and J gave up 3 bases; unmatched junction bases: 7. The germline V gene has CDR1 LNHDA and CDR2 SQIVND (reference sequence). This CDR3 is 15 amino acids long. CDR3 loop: CASSVGTGTEETQYF. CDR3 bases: TGTGCCAGTAGTGTCGGGACAGGGACAGAAGAGACCCAGTACTTC.

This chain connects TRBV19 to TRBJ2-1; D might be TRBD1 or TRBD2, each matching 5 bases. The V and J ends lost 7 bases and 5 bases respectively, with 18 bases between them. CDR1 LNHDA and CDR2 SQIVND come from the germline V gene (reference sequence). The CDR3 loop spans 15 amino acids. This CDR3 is CASTPPGPQHNEQFF. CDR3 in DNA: TGTGCCAGTACCCCCCCGGGGCCCCAACACAATGAGCAGTTCTTC.

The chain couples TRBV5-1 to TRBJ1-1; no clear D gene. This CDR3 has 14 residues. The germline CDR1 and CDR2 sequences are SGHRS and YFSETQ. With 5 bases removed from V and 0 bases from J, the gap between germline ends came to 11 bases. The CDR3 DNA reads TGCGCCAGCAGTCTAGTGAAACTGAACACTGAAGCTTTCTTT. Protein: CASSLVKLNTEAFF.

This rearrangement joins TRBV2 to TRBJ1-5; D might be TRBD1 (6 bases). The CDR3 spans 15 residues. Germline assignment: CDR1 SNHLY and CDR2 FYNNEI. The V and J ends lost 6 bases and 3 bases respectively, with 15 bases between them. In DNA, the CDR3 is TGTGCCAGCAGGGGGGCCCTTGGGGTCAATCAGCCCCAGCATTTT. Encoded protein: CASRGALGVNQPQHF.

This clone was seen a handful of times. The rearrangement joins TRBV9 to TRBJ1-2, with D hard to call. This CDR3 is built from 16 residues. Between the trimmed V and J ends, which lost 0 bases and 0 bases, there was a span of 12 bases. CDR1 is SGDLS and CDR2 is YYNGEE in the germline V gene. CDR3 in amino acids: CASSVGWAGANYGYTF. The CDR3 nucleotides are TGTGCCAGCAGCGTAGGTTGGGCAGGAGCTAACTATGGCTACACCTTC.

CDR3 amino acids: CASSPGEGATADTQYF. In nucleotides, the CDR3 is TGCGCCAGCAGCCCCGGGGAGGGGGCGACCGCAGATACGCAGTATTTT. The chain employs TRBV5-1 and TRBJ2-3, with D tentatively TRBD1 or TRBD2 (7 bases each). The germline V and J ends were trimmed by 4 bases and 4 bases, with 19 bases remaining between them. CDR1 SGHRS and CDR2 YFSETQ come from the germline V gene. The CDR3 consists of 16 residues.

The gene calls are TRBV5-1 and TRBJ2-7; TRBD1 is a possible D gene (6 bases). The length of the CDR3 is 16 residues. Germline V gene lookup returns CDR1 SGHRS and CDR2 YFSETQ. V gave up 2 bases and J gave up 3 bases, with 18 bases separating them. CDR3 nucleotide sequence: TGCGCCAGCAGCTTCTCAGTAATGTTAGGGGGCTACGAGCAGTACTTC. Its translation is CASSFSVMLGGYEQYF.

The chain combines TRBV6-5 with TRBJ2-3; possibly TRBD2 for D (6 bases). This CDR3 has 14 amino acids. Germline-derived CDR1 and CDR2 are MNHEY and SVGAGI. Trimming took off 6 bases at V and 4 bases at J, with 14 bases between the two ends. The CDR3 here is CASSGTYSSDTQYF. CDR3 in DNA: TGTGCCAGCAGCGGGACTTACTCGTCAGATACGCAGTATTTT.

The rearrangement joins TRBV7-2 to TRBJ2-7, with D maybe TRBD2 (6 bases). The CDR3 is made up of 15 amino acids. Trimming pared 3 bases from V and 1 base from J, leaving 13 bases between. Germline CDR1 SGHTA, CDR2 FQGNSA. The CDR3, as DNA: TGTGCCAGCAGCTTGGGACTCATCCAGTCCTACGAGCAGTACTTC. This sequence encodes CASSLGLIQSYEQYF.

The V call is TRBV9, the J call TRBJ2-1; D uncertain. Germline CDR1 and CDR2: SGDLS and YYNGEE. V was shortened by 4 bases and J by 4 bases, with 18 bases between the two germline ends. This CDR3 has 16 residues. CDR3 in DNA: TGTGCCAGCAGCCCCCTCGCGCCTCAGGCGTACAATGAGCAGTTCTTC. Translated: CASSPLAPQAYNEQFF.

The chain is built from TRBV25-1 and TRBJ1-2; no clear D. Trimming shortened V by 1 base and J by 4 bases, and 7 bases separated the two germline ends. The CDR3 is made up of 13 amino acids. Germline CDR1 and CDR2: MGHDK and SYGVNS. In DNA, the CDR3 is TGTGCCAGCAGTGAATGGTCGACCTATGGCTACACCTTC. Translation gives CASSEWSTYGYTF.

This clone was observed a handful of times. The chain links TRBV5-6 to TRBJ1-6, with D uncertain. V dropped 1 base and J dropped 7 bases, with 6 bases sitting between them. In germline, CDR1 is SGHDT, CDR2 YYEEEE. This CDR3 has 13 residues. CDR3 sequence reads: CASSLTYNSPLHF. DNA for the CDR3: TGTGCCAGCAGCTTGACTTACAATTCACCCCTCCACTTT. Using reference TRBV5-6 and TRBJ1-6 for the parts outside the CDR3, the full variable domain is DAGVTQSPTHLIKTRGQQVTLRCSPKSGHDTVSWYQQALGQGPQFIFQYYEEEERQRGNFPDRFSGHQFPNYSSELNVNALLLGDSALYLCASSLTYNSPLHFGNGTRLTVT.

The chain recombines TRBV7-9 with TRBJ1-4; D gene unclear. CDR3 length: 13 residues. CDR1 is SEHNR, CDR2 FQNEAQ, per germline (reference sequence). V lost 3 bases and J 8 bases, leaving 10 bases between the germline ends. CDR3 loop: CASSFVGPEKLFF. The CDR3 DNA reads TGTGCCAGCAGCTTTGTAGGACCAGAAAAACTGTTTTTT. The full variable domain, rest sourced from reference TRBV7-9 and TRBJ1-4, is DTGVSQNPRHKITKRGQNVTFRCDPISEHNRLYWYRQTLGQGPEFLTYFQNEAQLEKSRLLSDRFSAERPKGSFSTLEIQRTEQGDSAMYLCASSFVGPEKLFFGSGTQLSVL.

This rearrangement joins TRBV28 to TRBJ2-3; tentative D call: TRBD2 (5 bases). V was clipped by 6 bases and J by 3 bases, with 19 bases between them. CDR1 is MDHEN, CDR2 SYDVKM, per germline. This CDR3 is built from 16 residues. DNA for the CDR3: TGTGCCAGCAGCACCTGGGGAGCGGTCAGGACAGATACGCAGTATTTT. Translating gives CASSTWGAVRTDTQYF.

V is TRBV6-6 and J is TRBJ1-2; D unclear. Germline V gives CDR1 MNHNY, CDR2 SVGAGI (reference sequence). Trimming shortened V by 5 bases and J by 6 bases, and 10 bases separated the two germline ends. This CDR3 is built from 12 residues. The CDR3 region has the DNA TGTGCCAGCAGTCCACGCGGGGATGGCTACACCTTC. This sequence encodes CASSPRGDGYTF.

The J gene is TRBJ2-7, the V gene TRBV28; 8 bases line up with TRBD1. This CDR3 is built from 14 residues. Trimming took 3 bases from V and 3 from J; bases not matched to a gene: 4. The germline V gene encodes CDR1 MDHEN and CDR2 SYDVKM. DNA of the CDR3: TGTGCCAGCAGTTTTTCAACAGGGGGCTACGAGCAGTACTTC. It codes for CASSFSTGGYEQYF. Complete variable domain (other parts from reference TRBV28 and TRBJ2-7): DVKVTQSSRYLVKRTGEKVFLECVQDMDHENMFWYRQDPGLGLRLIYFSYDVKMKEKGDIPEGYSVSREKKERFSLILESASTNQTSMYLCASSFSTGGYEQYFGPGTRLTVT.

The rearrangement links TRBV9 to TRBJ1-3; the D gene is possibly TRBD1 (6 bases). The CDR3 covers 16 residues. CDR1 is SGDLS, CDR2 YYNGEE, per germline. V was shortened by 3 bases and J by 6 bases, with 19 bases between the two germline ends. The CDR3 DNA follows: TGTGCCAGCAGCGCACAACCCCACAGGGAAGCAAACACCATATATTTT. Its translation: CASSAQPHREANTIYF.

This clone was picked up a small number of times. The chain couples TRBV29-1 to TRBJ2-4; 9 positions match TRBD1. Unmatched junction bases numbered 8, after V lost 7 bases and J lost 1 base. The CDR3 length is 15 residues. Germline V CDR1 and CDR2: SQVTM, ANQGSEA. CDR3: CSGHDRGMAKNIQYF. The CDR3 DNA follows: TGCAGCGGCCATGACAGGGGGATGGCCAAAAACATTCAGTACTTC.

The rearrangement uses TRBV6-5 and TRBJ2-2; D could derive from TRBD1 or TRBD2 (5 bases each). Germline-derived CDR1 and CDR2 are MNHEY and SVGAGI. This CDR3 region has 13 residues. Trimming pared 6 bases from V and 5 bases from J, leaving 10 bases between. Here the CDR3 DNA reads TGTGCCAGCAGGAGCAGGGAGACCGGGGAGCTGTTTTTT. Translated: CASRSRETGELFF.

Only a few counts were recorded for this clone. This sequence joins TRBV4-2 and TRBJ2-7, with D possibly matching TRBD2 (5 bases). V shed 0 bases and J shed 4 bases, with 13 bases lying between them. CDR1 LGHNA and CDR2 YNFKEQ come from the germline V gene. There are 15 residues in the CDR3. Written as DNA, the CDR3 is TGTGCCAGCAGCCAAGATCGCAGATGGGAGTACGAGCAGTACTTC. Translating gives CASSQDRRWEYEQYF.

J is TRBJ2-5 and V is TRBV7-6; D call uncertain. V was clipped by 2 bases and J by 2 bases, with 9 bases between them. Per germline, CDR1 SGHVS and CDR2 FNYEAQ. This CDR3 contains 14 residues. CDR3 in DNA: TGTGCCAGCAGCTTACGGGTGACTCAAGAGACCCAGTACTTC. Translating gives CASSLRVTQETQYF.

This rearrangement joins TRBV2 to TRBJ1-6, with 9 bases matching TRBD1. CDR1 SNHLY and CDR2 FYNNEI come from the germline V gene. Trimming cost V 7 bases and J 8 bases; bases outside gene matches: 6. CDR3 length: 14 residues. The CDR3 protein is CASKGDRVDSPLHF. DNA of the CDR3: TGTGCCAGCAAGGGGGACAGGGTTGATTCACCCCTCCACTTT.

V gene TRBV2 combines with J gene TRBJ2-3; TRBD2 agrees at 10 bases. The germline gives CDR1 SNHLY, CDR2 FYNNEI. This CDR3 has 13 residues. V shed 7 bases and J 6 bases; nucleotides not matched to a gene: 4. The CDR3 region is CASKTSGMDTQYF. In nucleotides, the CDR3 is TGTGCCAGCAAAACTAGCGGGATGGATACGCAGTATTTT.

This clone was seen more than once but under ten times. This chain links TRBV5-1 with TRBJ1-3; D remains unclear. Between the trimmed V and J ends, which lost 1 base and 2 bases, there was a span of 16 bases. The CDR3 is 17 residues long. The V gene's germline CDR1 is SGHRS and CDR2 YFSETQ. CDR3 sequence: CASSLSIQRGTGNTIYF. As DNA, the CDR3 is TGCGCCAGCAGCTTGTCGATCCAACGAGGGACTGGAAACACCATATATTTT.

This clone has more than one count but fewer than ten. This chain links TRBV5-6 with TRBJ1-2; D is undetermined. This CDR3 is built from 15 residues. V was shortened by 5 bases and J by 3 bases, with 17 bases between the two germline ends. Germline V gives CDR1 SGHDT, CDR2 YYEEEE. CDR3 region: CASRSRLGMDYGYTF. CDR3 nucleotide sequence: TGTGCCAGCAGATCCCGTCTGGGGATGGACTATGGCTACACCTTC.

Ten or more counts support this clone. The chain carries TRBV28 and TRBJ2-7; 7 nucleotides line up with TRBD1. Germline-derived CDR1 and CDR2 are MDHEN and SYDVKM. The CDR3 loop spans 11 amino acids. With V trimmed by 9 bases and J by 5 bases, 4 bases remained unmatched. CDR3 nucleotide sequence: TGTGCCAGTGACAGGGACCACGAGCAGTACTTC. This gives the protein CASDRDHEQYF.

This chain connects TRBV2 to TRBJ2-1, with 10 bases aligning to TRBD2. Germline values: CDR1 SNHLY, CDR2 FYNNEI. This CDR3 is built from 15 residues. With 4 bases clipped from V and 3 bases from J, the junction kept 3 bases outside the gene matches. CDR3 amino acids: CASSVAGGRYNEQFF. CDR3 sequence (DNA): TGTGCCAGCAGTGTAGCGGGGGGCCGCTACAATGAGCAGTTCTTC. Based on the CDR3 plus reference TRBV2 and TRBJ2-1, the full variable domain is EPEVTQTPSHQVTQMGQEVILRCVPISNHLYFYWYRQILGQKVEFLVSFYNNEISEKSEIFDDQFSVERPDGSNFTLKIRSTKLEDSAMYFCASSVAGGRYNEQFFGPGTRLTVL.

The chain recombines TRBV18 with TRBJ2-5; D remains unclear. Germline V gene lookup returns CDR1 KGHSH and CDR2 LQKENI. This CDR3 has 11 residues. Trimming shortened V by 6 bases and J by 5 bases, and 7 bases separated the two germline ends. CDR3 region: CASSRRETQYF. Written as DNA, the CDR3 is TGTGCCAGCTCCCGGCGGGAGACCCAGTACTTC. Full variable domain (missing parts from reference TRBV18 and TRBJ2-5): NAGVMQNPRHLVRRRGQEARLRCSPMKGHSHVYWYRQLPEEGLKFMVYLQKENIIDESGMPKERFSAEFPKEGPSILRIQQVVRGDSAAYFCASSRRETQYFGPGTRLLVL.

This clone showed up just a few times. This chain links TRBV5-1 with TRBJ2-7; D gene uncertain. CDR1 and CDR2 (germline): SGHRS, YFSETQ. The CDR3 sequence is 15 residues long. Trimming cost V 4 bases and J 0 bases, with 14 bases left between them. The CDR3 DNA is TGCGCCAGCAGCCCGGCCCCCAGGCGCTCCTACGAGCAGTACTTC. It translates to CASSPAPRRSYEQYF.

The CDR3 DNA is TGTGCCAGTAGTATCTCCTCGGCGGGACAGGGTTACTACGAGCAGTACTTC. Protein sequence: CASSISSAGQGYYEQYF. V gene TRBV19 combines with J gene TRBJ2-7, with 9 bases lining up with TRBD1. This CDR3 is built from 17 residues. Germline CDR1 is LNHDA and CDR2 is SQIVND (reference sequence). J lost 3 bases, V lost 3 bases, and 12 bases had no gene match.